The rows below give T cell receptor beta chains drawn from one sample of a study of shared clonotypes between healthy human individuals. Sequencing was performed with immunoSEQ multiplex PCR; in TCRdb, only in-frame clones are kept and a portion is missing. The sample has hundreds of thousands of clones; around 81% are singletons. The specimen sequenced was PBMCs. The origin of the receptors is a woman in her thirties or forties in good health. Some clones in this sample may be carry-over from other donors' samples. Each CDR3 is given with its conserved first and last residue. The D gene is left open where the match is weak. A clone size is listed for some rows: how often the clone was seen (once, few, many), or a class if it is expanded.

size: once; length: 14; J: TRBJ1-1; V: TRBV6-1; D: .; DNA: TGTGCCAGCAGTCAATCGACCGTTTCAACTGAAGCTTTCTTT; CDR3: CASSQSTVSTEAFF
size: once; length: 12; J: TRBJ2-7; V: TRBV2; D: TRBD2; DNA: TGTGCCAGCACGGGTAGCGGGAACGAGCAGTACTTC; CDR3: CASTGSGNEQYF
size: .; length: 13; J: TRBJ1-2; V: TRBV19; D: TRBD1; DNA: TGTGCCAGTAGTACGGACAGGGATAATGGCTACACCTTC; CDR3: CASSTDRDNGYTF
size: .; length: 17; J: TRBJ1-5; V: TRBV30; D: TRBD1; DNA: TGTGCCTGGAGTGCACTCGGGGGACAGGGGGCGGGTCAGCCCCAGCATTTT; CDR3: CAWSALGGQGAGQPQHF
size: few; length: 16; J: TRBJ2-7; V: TRBV6-5; D: TRBD1; DNA: TGTGCCAGCAGTTACCCCCCGACAGGGGCTAGCTACGAGCAGTACTTC; CDR3: CASSYPPTGASYEQYF
size: .; length: 13; J: TRBJ2-7; V: TRBV11-2; D: .; DNA: TGTGCCAGCAGCTTATACACGACCTACGAGCAGTACTTC; CDR3: CASSLYTTYEQYF
size: .; length: 14; J: TRBJ1-2; V: TRBV28; D: TRBD1; DNA: TGTGCCAGCAGTTTATTACAGGGGATCTATGGCTACACCTTC; CDR3: CASSLLQGIYGYTF
size: .; length: 14; J: TRBJ2-3; V: TRBV2; D: TRBD1; DNA: TGTGCCAGCAGGAGCACGACAGGGGGCGATACGCAGTATTTT; CDR3: CASRSTTGGDTQYF
size: .; length: 15; J: TRBJ2-1; V: TRBV5-4; D: .; DNA: TGTGCCAGCAGCTTGCAGGGGGGGAGGTACAATGAGCAGTTCTTC; CDR3: CASSLQGGRYNEQFF
size: .; length: 14; J: TRBJ2-5; V: TRBV7-6; D: TRBD1; DNA: TGTGCCAGCAGCTTAAACAGGGGGCTTGAGACCCAGTACTTC; CDR3: CASSLNRGLETQYF
size: .; length: 14; J: TRBJ2-5; V: TRBV5-4; D: .; DNA: TGTGCCAGCAGAATGGAGACTAGTACTGAGACCCAGTACTTC; CDR3: CASRMETSTETQYF
size: .; length: 16; J: TRBJ2-3; V: TRBV7-8; D: TRBD2; DNA: TGTGCCAGCAGCTTAGATCCTAGCGGAGTCACAGATACGCAGTATTTT; CDR3: CASSLDPSGVTDTQYF
size: few; length: 15; J: TRBJ1-1; V: TRBV30; D: TRBD1; DNA: TGTGCCTGGAGACCCCGGACAGGGGGGGACACTGAAGCTTTCTTT; CDR3: CAWRPRTGGDTEAFF
size: .; length: 16; J: TRBJ2-7; V: TRBV6-6; D: .; DNA: TGTGCCAGCAGAATAACGGGTCAGGAGAGCTCCTACGAGCAGTACTTC; CDR3: CASRITGQESSYEQYF
size: once; length: 15; J: TRBJ2-7; V: TRBV7-8; D: .; DNA: TGTGCCAGCAGCTTAGAAGGAGGGTGGTCCTACGAGCAGTACTTC; CDR3: CASSLEGGWSYEQYF
size: .; length: 12; J: TRBJ1-1; V: TRBV28; D: .; DNA: TGTGCCAGCTCAACCTGGAGAGTCGTAGCTTTCTTT; CDR3: CASSTWRVVAFF
size: .; length: 13; J: TRBJ1-3; V: TRBV5-1; D: .; DNA: TGCGCCACAAAATCGAGCTCTGGAAACACCATATATTTT; CDR3: CATKSSSGNTIYF
size: few; length: 14; J: TRBJ1-1; V: TRBV28; D: .; DNA: TGTGCCAGCAGTTTGATAGGGGGGGACACTGAAGCTTTCTTT; CDR3: CASSLIGGDTEAFF
size: .; length: 16; J: TRBJ1-3; V: TRBV9; D: .; DNA: TGTGCCAGCAGCGTAGAGGCGGAAGGAGGAGGAAACACCATATATTTT; CDR3: CASSVEAEGGGNTIYF
size: few; length: 15; J: TRBJ2-1; V: TRBV2; D: TRBD2; DNA: TGTGCCAGCAGTGATACAGCGGGAGTATACAATGAGCAGTTCTTC; CDR3: CASSDTAGVYNEQFF
size: .; length: 13; J: TRBJ2-3; V: TRBV6-1; D: .; DNA: TGTGCCAGCAGCCCCCCGCCCTCAGATACGCAGTATTTT; CDR3: CASSPPPSDTQYF
size: few; length: 14; J: TRBJ1-5; V: TRBV6-1; D: .; DNA: TGTGCCAGCAGTGAATGGGGCCTGGGAGCGCCCCAGCATTTT; CDR3: CASSEWGLGAPQHF
size: many; length: 12; J: TRBJ2-1; V: TRBV5-4; D: .; DNA: TGTGCCAGCAGGCCCCAGGATGGGGAGCAGTTCTTC; CDR3: CASRPQDGEQFF
size: .; length: 15; J: TRBJ2-3; V: TRBV7-9; D: .; DNA: TGTGCCAGCAGCTTAAGACAGATCAGCACAGATACGCAGTATTTT; CDR3: CASSLRQISTDTQYF
size: .; length: 15; J: TRBJ2-2; V: TRBV4-3; D: .; DNA: TGCGCCAGCAGCCAAGACAGGGCGAACACCGGGGAGCTGTTTTTT; CDR3: CASSQDRANTGELFF
size: .; length: 15; J: TRBJ1-3; V: TRBV5-8; D: .; DNA: TGTGCCAGCAGCTTCACGGGGGGCGCCGGAAACACCATATATTTT; CDR3: CASSFTGGAGNTIYF
size: once; length: 15; J: TRBJ2-1; V: TRBV5-1; D: .; DNA: TGCGCCAGCAGCTTGGCCCCCGGACAGTACAATGAGCAGTTCTTC; CDR3: CASSLAPGQYNEQFF
size: .; length: 15; J: TRBJ2-5; V: TRBV27; D: TRBD2; DNA: TGTGCCAGCAGTTCCCAGCGGGAGGGTTCCGAGACCCAGTACTTC; CDR3: CASSSQREGSETQYF
size: few; length: 14; J: TRBJ1-1; V: TRBV19; D: TRBD1; DNA: TGTGCCAGTAGTAGGGACAGGGCTACGGCTGAAGCTTTCTTT; CDR3: CASSRDRATAEAFF
size: few; length: 13; J: TRBJ2-3; V: TRBV5-1; D: .; DNA: TGCGCCAGCAGACCCACCTCGGCAGATACGCAGTATTTT; CDR3: CASRPTSADTQYF
size: .; length: 14; J: TRBJ2-3; V: TRBV6-4; D: TRBD2; DNA: TGTGCCAGCAGCCAAAGCGGGGTCACAGATACGCAGTATTTT; CDR3: CASSQSGVTDTQYF
size: .; length: 15; J: TRBJ1-4; V: TRBV6-1; D: .; DNA: TGTGCCAGCAGTGAAGAATGGGGGGGCAGAGAAAAACTGTTTTTT; CDR3: CASSEEWGGREKLFF
size: .; length: 20; J: TRBJ2-6; V: TRBV10-3; D: TRBD2; DNA: TGTGCCATCAGTGAGTCGATTCTTACTAGCGGTCGCTCTGGGGCCAACGTCCTGACTTTC; CDR3: CAISESILTSGRSGANVLTF
size: .; length: 11; J: TRBJ1-5; V: TRBV28; D: .; DNA: TGTGCCAGCAGTCTCGGGCCTCCCCAGCATTTT; CDR3: CASSLGPPQHF
size: .; length: 14; J: TRBJ2-5; V: TRBV5-4; D: .; DNA: TGTGCCAGCAGCTTGGGGCCGGCCGGCGAGACCCAGTACTTC; CDR3: CASSLGPAGETQYF
size: many; length: 13; J: TRBJ2-7; V: TRBV10-2; D: .; DNA: TGCGCCAGCAGTGAGTCGGGACTGCCCGAGCAGTACTTC; CDR3: CASSESGLPEQYF
size: .; length: 15; J: TRBJ2-1; V: TRBV11-1; D: TRBD1; DNA: TGTGCCAGCAGCGAGAGACAGGGATCGTACAATGAGCAGTTCTTC; CDR3: CASSERQGSYNEQFF
size: .; length: 14; J: TRBJ2-7; V: TRBV2; D: .; DNA: TGTGCCAGCAGTGTAAATAGGGGCCCCTACGGGCAGTACTTC; CDR3: CASSVNRGPYGQYF
size: .; length: 13; J: TRBJ1-1; V: TRBV7-9; D: TRBD1; DNA: TGCGCCAGCAGCCAAACAGGGGTCACTGAAGCTTTCTTT; CDR3: CASSQTGVTEAFF
size: .; length: 16; J: TRBJ2-3; V: TRBV7-9; D: .; DNA: TGTGCCAGCAGCTTAGGGGTCGTGGGGGGCGTCGATACGCAGTATTTT; CDR3: CASSLGVVGGVDTQYF
size: .; length: 13; J: TRBJ1-2; V: TRBV5-8; D: .; DNA: TGTGCCAGCAGCTTGGAAGGGCGGATCGGCTACACCTTC; CDR3: CASSLEGRIGYTF
size: .; length: 14; J: TRBJ2-7; V: TRBV28; D: TRBD2; DNA: TGTGCCAGCAGCATAGCGGGAGGGCCGCTCGAGCAGTACTTC; CDR3: CASSIAGGPLEQYF
size: .; length: 14; J: TRBJ1-2; V: TRBV2; D: .; DNA: TGTGCCACCTACTACAGGGAATCGGACTATGGCTACACCTTC; CDR3: CATYYRESDYGYTF
size: once; length: 14; J: TRBJ1-3; V: TRBV11-2; D: .; DNA: TGTGCCAGCAGCTTTCGGGCAGGGAGGAACACCATATATTTT; CDR3: CASSFRAGRNTIYF
size: few; length: 14; J: TRBJ2-7; V: TRBV5-1; D: .; DNA: TGCGCCAGCAGCCCAAACGAGGGGTACTACGAGCAGTACTTC; CDR3: CASSPNEGYYEQYF
size: few; length: 16; J: TRBJ1-1; V: TRBV28; D: .; DNA: TGTGCCAGCAGTCTCACGGGAGTGGCAGGGAACACTGAAGCTTTCTTT; CDR3: CASSLTGVAGNTEAFF
size: .; length: 15; J: TRBJ2-6; V: TRBV28; D: .; DNA: TGTGCCAGCAGTCACCCAGGCTCTGGGGCCAACGTCCTGACTTTC; CDR3: CASSHPGSGANVLTF
size: .; length: 12; J: TRBJ2-7; V: TRBV28; D: .; DNA: TGTGCCAGCAGTTTACGATACTACGAGCAGTACTTC; CDR3: CASSLRYYEQYF
size: .; length: 13; J: TRBJ1-2; V: TRBV18; D: .; DNA: TGTGCCAGCTCACCAGTGGGGGAGGATGGCTACACCTTC; CDR3: CASSPVGEDGYTF
size: .; length: 13; J: TRBJ2-7; V: TRBV28; D: .; DNA: TGTGCCAGCAAAGATACAGGGTCCTACGAGCAGTACTTC; CDR3: CASKDTGSYEQYF
size: few; length: 11; J: TRBJ2-7; V: TRBV30; D: .; DNA: TGTGCCTGGAGTGTAAGTTACGAGCAGTACTTC; CDR3: CAWSVSYEQYF
size: once; length: 19; J: TRBJ2-2; V: TRBV18; D: TRBD2; DNA: TGTGCCAGCTCCCTTCCGGGACTAGCGGGAGGTACGAACACCGGGGAGCTGTTTTTT; CDR3: CASSLPGLAGGTNTGELFF
size: .; length: 15; J: TRBJ2-5; V: TRBV19; D: TRBD1; DNA: TGTGCCAGTAGCGCTTGGGACAGGGGCCAAGAGACCCAGTACTTC; CDR3: CASSAWDRGQETQYF
size: .; length: 12; J: TRBJ1-2; V: TRBV30; D: TRBD1; DNA: TGTGCCTGGAGTGCCGGACAGGGGGGATACACCTTC; CDR3: CAWSAGQGGYTF
size: .; length: 13; J: TRBJ1-5; V: TRBV5-5; D: .; DNA: TGTGCCAGCAGCTTACAAGGGGGTCAGCCCCAGCATTTT; CDR3: CASSLQGGQPQHF
size: .; length: 13; J: TRBJ2-7; V: TRBV7-2; D: TRBD2; DNA: TGTGCCAGCAGCTTAGCTGGGACTAACAAACAGTACTTC; CDR3: CASSLAGTNKQYF
size: .; length: 16; J: TRBJ2-2; V: TRBV25-1; D: .; DNA: TGTGCCAGCAGTGAATCTGGGCGACAATACACCGGGGAGCTGTTTTTT; CDR3: CASSESGRQYTGELFF
size: .; length: 13; J: TRBJ1-1; V: TRBV4-3; D: .; DNA: TGCGCCAGCAGCCATGTGGGTCGCACTGAAGCTTTCTTT; CDR3: CASSHVGRTEAFF
size: .; length: 13; J: TRBJ1-1; V: TRBV6-1; D: .; DNA: TGTGCCAGCAGGAGGGTATGGGACACTGAAGCTTTCTTT; CDR3: CASRRVWDTEAFF
size: .; length: 16; J: TRBJ2-7; V: TRBV28; D: TRBD2; DNA: TGTGCCAGCAGCTTCCCAGGCTCAGCGGGAGCTTACGAGCAGTACTTC; CDR3: CASSFPGSAGAYEQYF